This entry is about one T cell receptor beta chain. Its antigen remains unidentified. The sample belongs to a study of T cell responses to AZD1222 COVID-19 vaccine. Per the germline V gene, CDR1 is PRHDT and CDR2 is FYEKMQ (reference sequence). V gave up 4 bases and J gave up 6 bases; unmatched junction bases: 18. This CDR3 is built from 18 residues. General study results and limits: Spike-specific TCRs gained breadth and depth after people received two AZD1222 doses.

Clones were read by immunoSEQ multiplex PCR, and TCRdb kept only the in-frame ones, dropping some. The sample consists of some 140,000 clones, more than 85% of them appearing once. This TCR was sampled from an adult in good health. Source: peripheral blood, taken on day 0 of AZD1222 vaccination. The chain recombines TRBV13 with TRBJ2-5, with 9 nucleotides matching TRBD2. CDR3 coding DNA: TGTGCCAGCAGCTCGGCACCCGATCCGAGCGGGGGGTCAAAGACCCAGTACTTC. This translates into CASSSAPDPSGGSKTQYF. Looking up the rest from reference TRBV13 and TRBJ2-5 gives the full variable domain: AAGVIQSPRHLIKEKRETATLKCYPIPRHDTVYWYQQGPGQDPQFLISFYEKMQSDKGSIPDRFSAQQFSDYHSELNMSSLELGDSALYFCASSSAPDPSGGSKTQYFGPGTRLLVL.